A selection of T cell receptor beta chains follows, all from one sample in a study of cytomegalovirus exposure and HLA in healthy donors. Only in-frame clones appear in the TCRdb table, and some are missing; sequencing was by immunoSEQ multiplex PCR. This sample's table has 40,000 to 65,000 clones. Sample: PBMCs. These receptors all stem from a man aged 35 to 55 in good health and CMV-seropositive. The CDR3 runs from the conserved cysteine through the conserved F or W. The D gene is left open where the match is weak.

>TRBV29-1|TRBD1|TRBJ2-2
CSVRTGAGELFF
TGCAGCGTGAGGACAGGGGCCGGGGAGCTGTTTTTT
>TRBV10-3|.|TRBJ2-1
CAISVVQGDNEQFF
TGTGCCATCAGTGTGGTACAGGGAGACAATGAGCAGTTCTTC
>TRBV7-9|TRBD1|TRBJ1-2
CASSWGQGAGYGYTF
TGTGCCAGCAGCTGGGGACAGGGGGCTGGGTATGGCTACACCTTC
>TRBV5-1|.|TRBJ2-7
CASSRSGSSYEQYF
TGCGCCAGCAGCCGGTCCGGGAGCTCCTACGAGCAGTACTTC
>TRBV4-3|.|TRBJ2-7
CASSQDGQGYEQYF
TGCGCCAGCAGCCAAGATGGCCAGGGCTACGAGCAGTACTTC
>TRBV5-4|.|TRBJ2-3
CASSLRFTDTQYF
TGTGCCAGCAGCTTGCGGTTCACAGATACGCAGTATTTT
>TRBV27|.|TRBJ2-7
CASSPQRAPYEQYF
TGTGCCAGCAGTCCCCAGCGGGCGCCCTACGAGCAGTACTTC
>TRBV30|TRBD2|TRBJ2-3
CAWSPGGDTQYF
TGTGCCTGGAGTCCGGGGGGAGATACGCAGTATTTT
>TRBV11-3|TRBD2|TRBJ2-3
CASSSGDYGDTQYF
TGTGCCAGCAGCTCCGGGGACTACGGGGATACGCAGTATTTT
>TRBV5-1|.|TRBJ1-1
CASSLEQGRTEAFF
TGCGCCAGCAGCTTGGAGCAGGGCCGTACTGAAGCTTTCTTT
>TRBV7-2|TRBD1|TRBJ2-7
CASSRRTGANEQYF
TGTGCCAGCAGCCGCCGGACAGGGGCCAACGAGCAGTACTTC
>TRBV28|.|TRBJ2-1
CASSLKTSSYNEQFF
TGTGCCAGCAGTTTAAAGACTAGCTCCTACAATGAGCAGTTCTTC
>TRBV6-6|.|TRBJ1-1
CASSYSRTEDTEAFF
TGTGCCAGCAGTTACTCAAGGACAGAAGACACTGAAGCTTTCTTT
>TRBV4-3|.|TRBJ1-2
CASSQVETEVYGYTF
TGCGCCAGCAGCCAAGTCGAAACAGAAGTCTATGGCTACACCTTC
>TRBV6-5|.|TRBJ2-2
CASSYSVTGGGELFF
TGTGCCAGCAGTTACTCGGTCACCGGGGGCGGGGAGCTGTTTTTT
>TRBV5-1|.|TRBJ2-3
CASSFQAGTDTQYF
TGCGCCAGCAGCTTCCAGGCCGGCACAGATACGCAGTATTTT
>TRBV18|TRBD2|TRBJ2-7
CASSPRGLAGGYEQYF
TGTGCCAGCTCACCTAGGGGACTAGCGGGAGGCTACGAGCAGTACTTC
>TRBV29-1|.|TRBJ1-2
CSVEWSTLNYGYTF
TGCAGCGTTGAATGGTCTACCCTTAACTATGGCTACACCTTC
>TRBV7-3|TRBD1|TRBJ2-1
CASSNPGTGGYEQFF
TGCGCCAGCAGCAATCCCGGGACAGGGGGATACGAGCAGTTCTTC
>TRBV9|.|TRBJ1-4
CASSVEAGVGEKLFF
TGTGCCAGCAGCGTAGAGGCAGGGGTAGGAGAAAAACTGTTTTTT
>TRBV7-2|TRBD1|TRBJ1-1
CASRRQGGMNTEAFF
TGTGCCAGCAGGCGACAGGGGGGGATGAACACTGAAGCTTTCTTT
>TRBV5-1|.|TRBJ1-1
CASSLAAGMNTEAFF
TGCGCCAGCAGCTTGGCGGCAGGAATGAACACTGAAGCTTTCTTT
>TRBV13|TRBD1|TRBJ1-1
CASRPGQESEAFF
TGTGCCAGCAGGCCGGGACAGGAGTCTGAAGCTTTCTTT
>TRBV5-1|TRBD1|TRBJ1-3
CASSLTGALSGNTIYF
TGCGCCAGCAGCCTGACAGGGGCGCTCTCTGGAAACACCATATATTTT
>TRBV4-1|TRBD1|TRBJ2-7
CASSQAGQGPYEQYF
TGCGCCAGCAGCCAAGCCGGACAGGGGCCCTACGAGCAGTACTTC
>TRBV7-9|TRBD2|TRBJ2-1
CASSLVEGGSNEQFF
TGTGCCAGCAGCTTAGTCGAGGGAGGGTCCAATGAGCAGTTCTTC
>TRBV5-6|.|TRBJ2-1
CASSWDIDEQFF
TGTGCCAGCAGCTGGGACATCGATGAGCAGTTCTTC
>TRBV19|TRBD2|TRBJ2-1
CASSISGTSGSDEQFF
TGTGCCAGTAGTATCTCCGGGACTAGCGGTTCTGATGAGCAGTTCTTC
>TRBV6-5|.|TRBJ1-4
CASSYVVGEMMFF
TGTGCCAGCAGTTACGTGGTAGGGGAAATGATGTTTTTT
>TRBV4-2|.|TRBJ1-1
CASSPPRGTNTEAFF
TGTGCCAGCAGTCCCCCCCGGGGAACGAACACTGAAGCTTTCTTT
>TRBV4-3|TRBD2|TRBJ2-3
CASSQASRTSGFTDTQYF
TGCGCCAGCAGCCAAGCTTCACGGACTAGCGGGTTCACAGATACGCAGTATTTT
>TRBV25-1|.|TRBJ1-6
CASTPSQGSYNSPLHF
TGTGCCAGCACCCCTTCACAGGGCTCCTATAATTCACCCCTCCACTTT
>TRBV11-2|TRBD1|TRBJ1-3
CASSLAGTGIRNTIYF
TGTGCCAGCAGCTTAGCCGGGACAGGAATTCGGAACACCATATATTTT
>TRBV7-2|TRBD1|TRBJ2-5
CASSLGGTGQETQYF
TGTGCCAGCAGCTTAGGAGGGACAGGCCAAGAGACCCAGTACTTC
>TRBV14|.|TRBJ1-2
CASSWEPNYGYTF
TGTGCCAGCAGCTGGGAGCCGAACTATGGCTACACCTTC
>TRBV6-6|.|TRBJ2-7
CASSREDTAYEQYF
TGTGCCAGCAGCCGAGAGGACACAGCCTACGAGCAGTACTTC
>TRBV30|TRBD1|TRBJ1-5
CAWSRQGDQPQHF
TGTGCCTGGAGTCGACAGGGGGACCAGCCCCAGCATTTT
>TRBV28|.|TRBJ2-7
CASSLFGIYEQYF
TGTGCCAGCAGTTTATTCGGGATATACGAGCAGTACTTC
>TRBV7-8|TRBD1|TRBJ2-7
CASSLAAAGGRYEQYF
TGTGCCAGCAGCTTAGCTGCGGCAGGGGGCCGCTACGAGCAGTACTTC
>TRBV7-9|.|TRBJ1-5
CASSSDREEQPQHF
TGTGCCAGCAGCTCGGACCGGGAGGAGCAGCCCCAGCATTTT
>TRBV18|TRBD1|TRBJ1-5
CASSEDRGDQPQHF
TGTGCCAGCTCCGAAGACAGGGGGGATCAGCCCCAGCATTTT
>TRBV25-1|.|TRBJ1-1
CASTGIAPDTEAFF
TGTGCCAGCACCGGAATAGCCCCCGACACTGAAGCTTTCTTT
>TRBV28|.|TRBJ2-1
CASTSHGDWGEQFF
TGTGCCAGCACCTCGCACGGGGACTGGGGTGAGCAGTTCTTC
>TRBV5-1|.|TRBJ2-7
CASSSQSREQYF
TGCGCCAGCAGCTCCCAGTCTCGCGAGCAGTACTTC
>TRBV11-3|TRBD2|TRBJ2-5
CASSLSGRDQETQYF
TGTGCCAGCAGCCTTAGCGGGAGGGATCAAGAGACCCAGTACTTC
>TRBV11-2|.|TRBJ2-7
CASSLESTYEQYF
TGTGCCAGCAGCTTAGAGAGTACCTACGAGCAGTACTTC
>TRBV7-9|.|TRBJ1-1
CASSSSLGGGYTEAFF
TGTGCCAGCAGCTCTTCACTCGGGGGGGGATACACTGAAGCTTTCTTT
>TRBV28|.|TRBJ2-7
CASLPAGEIEQYF
TGTGCCAGCCTTCCGGCAGGGGAGATCGAGCAGTACTTC
>TRBV9|TRBD2|TRBJ2-1
CASSSGLAGESPHEQFF
TGTGCCAGCAGCTCGGGACTAGCGGGAGAATCGCCCCATGAGCAGTTCTTC
>TRBV6-1|.|TRBJ1-5
CASGQPNQPQHF
TGTGCCAGCGGGCAGCCCAATCAGCCCCAGCATTTT
>TRBV7-2|TRBD1|TRBJ2-5
CASSLRGQEGETQYF
TGTGCCAGCAGCTTAAGGGGACAGGAGGGGGAGACCCAGTACTTC
>TRBV28|TRBD1|TRBJ1-1
CASRTPGQGYGNTEAFF
TGTGCCAGCAGAACTCCGGGACAGGGGTATGGAAACACTGAAGCTTTCTTT
>TRBV29-1|.|TRBJ2-1
CSVSRGDNEQFF
TGCAGCGTTTCGCGCGGGGACAATGAGCAGTTCTTC
>TRBV6-6|.|TRBJ1-2
CASLGENYGYTF
TGTGCCAGCCTCGGGGAGAACTATGGCTACACCTTC
>TRBV28|TRBD2|TRBJ2-7
CASRPHRLAGGYYF
TGTGCCAGCAGACCCCATAGACTAGCGGGGGGGTATTACTTC
>TRBV6-1|.|TRBJ2-7
CASSEEMGAYEQYF
TGTGCCAGCAGTGAAGAGATGGGCGCCTACGAGCAGTACTTC
>TRBV30|.|TRBJ1-6
CACTDGTTSPLHF
TGTGCCTGTACCGACGGGACAACCTCACCCCTCCACTTT
>TRBV10-2|.|TRBJ2-3
CASSPEGPGDTQYF
TGCGCCAGCAGTCCGGAGGGCCCGGGGGATACGCAGTATTTT
>TRBV9|.|TRBJ1-5
CASSVPPGPDRPHSNQPQHF
TGTGCCAGCAGCGTACCCCCCGGCCCCGACAGGCCCCATAGCAATCAGCCCCAGCATTTT
>TRBV6-5|TRBD1|TRBJ1-2
CASSNQGAHGYTF
TGTGCCAGCAGTAATCAGGGGGCGCACGGCTACACCTTC